This T cell receptor (beta chain) is drawn from a study of blood T cell repertoires in COVID-19 (dated by TCRdb to the early 2020s). Study-level background: Samples covering the acute and convalescent phases of COVID-19 were provided by collaborators in the United States, Italy and Spain. The material from the prospective study consisted of cDNA or gDNA derived from T cells, B-cell-depleted T cells, or PBMCs. Subjects who had been exposed to COVID-19, were actively infected with it, or had recovered from it provided the deeply sampled blood TCRbeta repertoires that made up the dataset. The repertoires were made available in a free public database intended to serve as a resource for research on the immune response to SARS-CoV-2. Samples came from the ongoing ImmuneRACE study (first 160 participants) plus 1,254 subjects from 6 global collaborators. Sample metadata almost always included a de-identified subject ID, COVID-19 status, age in years and sex. Where available, HLA class I and class II types were obtained from metadata supplied by the sample provider rather than from assay-based typing. The full study reports these points: The amount of clinical and demographic metadata varied by source and participant and was provided uncurated.

The immunoSEQ Assay, a bias-controlled multiplex PCR, was used to amplify TCRbeta CDR3 regions from genomic DNA. Regarding the original processing steps: The number of nucleated cells in each sample was estimated by amplification of reference gene primers within the assay. Sequence reads were collapsed and filtered to measure the absolute abundance of every unique TCRbeta CDR3 rearrangement. For each sample, productive Simpson clonality was calculated by taking the square root of Simpson's diversity index across productive rearrangements. This immuneACCESS table, as held by TCRdb, lists in-frame sequences with V and J called but not all clones. Of the missing ones, under half trace to an unresolved V gene in checked studies; the others have no known cause. D and trimming come from the DNA, and the V and J calls and clone size come from that table. Present in this sample are about 330,000 clones, 92% of which were seen just once. The top ten hold approximately 18% of the sample.

With regard to this clone: It lacks a known antigen. No clone much larger than this one lies a single base away; base qualities are absent.

Participants in the prospective study were aged about 18 to 89 years, lived in about two dozen United States geographic areas, and enrolled through a virtual design. In the prospective study, participants were assigned to cohorts based on the clinical history participants reported in a screening survey and a study questionnaire. Recovered participants in ImmuneRACE Cohort 3 were defined by two consecutive negative NP/OP PCR tests, clearance by a healthcare professional, or resolution of symptoms. Mobile phlebotomists in the prospective study collected whole blood, serum and a nasopharyngeal or oropharyngeal swab from every participant. Participants in the prospective study had the option to provide additional blood draws and questionnaires over a 2-month period. Blood samples from the prospective study were shipped frozen or at room temperature prior to DNA extraction. CDR1 and CDR2 were assigned from the germline V gene as SGHTA and FQGNSA. V and J lose 5 bases and 1 base, and a span of 12 bases separates them. Including cysteine and phenylalanine, the CDR3 has 14 amino acids. Only the CDR3 part of the read is kept: 42 bases, read in frame from the first base.

The rearranged segments are TRBV7-2 and TRBJ2-7, with the D gene too uncertain to name. The receptor was derived from a woman aged 30 to 39 who had recovered from COVID-19. Material: PBMCs or T cells enriched from blood (not recorded which). The DNA sequence follows: TGTGCCAGCAGCCCCTATGAGTTTTCCTACGAGCAGTACTTC. This encodes CASSPYEFSYEQYF.